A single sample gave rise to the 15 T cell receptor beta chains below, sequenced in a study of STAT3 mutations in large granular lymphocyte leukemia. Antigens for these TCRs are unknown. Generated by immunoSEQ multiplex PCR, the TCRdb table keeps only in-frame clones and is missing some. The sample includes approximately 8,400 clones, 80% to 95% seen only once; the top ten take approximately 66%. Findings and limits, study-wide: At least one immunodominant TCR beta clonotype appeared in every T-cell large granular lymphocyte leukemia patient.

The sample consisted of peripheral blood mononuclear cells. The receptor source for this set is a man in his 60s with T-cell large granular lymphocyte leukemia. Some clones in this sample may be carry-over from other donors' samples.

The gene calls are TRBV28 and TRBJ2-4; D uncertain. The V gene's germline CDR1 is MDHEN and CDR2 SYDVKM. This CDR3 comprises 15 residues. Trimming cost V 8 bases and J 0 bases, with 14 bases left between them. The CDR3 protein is CASLNPRVAKNIQYF. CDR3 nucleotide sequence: TGTGCCAGCCTGAACCCCCGCGTAGCCAAAAACATTCAGTACTTC.

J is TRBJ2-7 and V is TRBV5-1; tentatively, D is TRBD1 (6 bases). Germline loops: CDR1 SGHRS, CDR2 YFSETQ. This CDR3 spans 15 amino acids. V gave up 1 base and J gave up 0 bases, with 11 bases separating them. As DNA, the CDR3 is TGCGCCAGCAGCTTGTACACAGGGACCTCCTACGAGCAGTACTTC. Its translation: CASSLYTGTSYEQYF.

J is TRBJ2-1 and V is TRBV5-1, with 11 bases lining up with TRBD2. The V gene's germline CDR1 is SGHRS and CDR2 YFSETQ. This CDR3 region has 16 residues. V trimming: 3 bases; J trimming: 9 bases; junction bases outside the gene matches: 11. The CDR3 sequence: CASSSTSGSLSSEQFF. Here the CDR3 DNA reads TGCGCCAGCAGCTCAACTAGCGGGAGTTTGAGTAGTGAGCAGTTCTTC.

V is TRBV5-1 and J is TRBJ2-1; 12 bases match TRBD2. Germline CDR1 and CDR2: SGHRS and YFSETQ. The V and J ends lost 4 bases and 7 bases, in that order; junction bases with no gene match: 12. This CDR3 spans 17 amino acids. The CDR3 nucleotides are TGCGCCAGCAGCGACCGACTAGCGGGAGAGGTTAGGAATGAGCAGTTCTTC. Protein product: CASSDRLAGEVRNEQFF.

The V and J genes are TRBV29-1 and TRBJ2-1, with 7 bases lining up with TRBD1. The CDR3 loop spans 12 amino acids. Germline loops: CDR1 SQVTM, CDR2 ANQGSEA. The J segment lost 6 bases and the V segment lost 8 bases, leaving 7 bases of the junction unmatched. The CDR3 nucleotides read TGCAGCACACCGGGACAGTCCAATGAGCAGTTCTTC. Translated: CSTPGQSNEQFF.

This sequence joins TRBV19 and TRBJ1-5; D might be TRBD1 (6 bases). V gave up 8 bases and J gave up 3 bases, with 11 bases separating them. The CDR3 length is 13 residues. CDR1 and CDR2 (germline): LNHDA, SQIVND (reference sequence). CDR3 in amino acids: CASSGQFNQPQHF. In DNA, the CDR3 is TGTGCCAGTTCGGGACAATTCAATCAGCCCCAGCATTTT.

CDR3 DNA: TGTGCCAGCAGCGTGGGGGGGGAAGCTAGCAATGAGCAGTTCTTC. Encoded protein: CASSVGGEASNEQFF. This rearrangement joins TRBV9 to TRBJ2-1, with 7 bases fitting TRBD2. The junction had 8 bases not matched to a gene; V was cut back by 2 bases and J by 6 bases. The germline V gene has CDR1 SGDLS and CDR2 YYNGEE. The CDR3 length is 15 residues.

CDR3 DNA: TGTGCCTGGAGTGAAAACCGACTAGCGGGAGCCAGGTACTTC. This encodes CAWSENRLAGARYF. The rearrangement links TRBV30 to TRBJ2-7; 12 positions agree with TRBD2. This CDR3 has 14 amino acids. J gave up 12 bases and V 1 base, and 10 bases lay outside the gene matches. Germline loops: CDR1 GTSNPN, CDR2 SVGIG (reference sequence).

In nucleotides, the CDR3 is TGTGCCAGCAGCCCCTTCCCTCGGGACAGGGATGGCGAGACCCAGTACTTC. This codes for CASSPFPRDRDGETQYF. The V gene is TRBV5-7, the J gene TRBJ2-5; 9 bases are shared with TRBD1. TRBV5-7 is an open reading frame whose function is uncertain. The CDR3 extends over 17 amino acids. The J segment lost 5 bases and the V segment lost 4 bases, leaving 15 bases of the junction unmatched.

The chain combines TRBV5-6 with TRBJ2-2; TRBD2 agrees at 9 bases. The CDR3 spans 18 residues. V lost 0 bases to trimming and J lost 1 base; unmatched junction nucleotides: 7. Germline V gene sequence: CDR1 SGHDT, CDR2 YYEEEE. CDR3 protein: CASSLALRLAENTGELFF. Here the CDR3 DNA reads TGTGCCAGCAGCTTGGCCCTAAGACTAGCGGAGAACACCGGGGAGCTGTTTTTT.

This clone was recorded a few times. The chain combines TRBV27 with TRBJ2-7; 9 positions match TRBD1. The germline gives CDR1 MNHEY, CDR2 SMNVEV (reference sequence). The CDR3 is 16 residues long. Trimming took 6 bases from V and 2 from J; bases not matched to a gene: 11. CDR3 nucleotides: TGTGCCAGCAGCCCCTACGGGGGACAGGGAACCTACGAGCAGTACTTC. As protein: CASSPYGGQGTYEQYF.

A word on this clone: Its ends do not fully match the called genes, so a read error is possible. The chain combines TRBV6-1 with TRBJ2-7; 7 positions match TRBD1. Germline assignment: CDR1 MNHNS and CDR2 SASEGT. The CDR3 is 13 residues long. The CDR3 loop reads CASAASLQGTAFF. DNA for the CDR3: TGTGCCAGCGCAGCTTCTCTACAAGGGACAGCCTTTTTC.

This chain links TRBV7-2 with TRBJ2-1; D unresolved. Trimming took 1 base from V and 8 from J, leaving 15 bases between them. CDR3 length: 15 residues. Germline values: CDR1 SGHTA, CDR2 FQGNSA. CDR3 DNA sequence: TGTGCCAGCAGCTTAGGTGTTATTAGTAACTATGAGCAGTTCTTC. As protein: CASSLGVISNYEQFF.

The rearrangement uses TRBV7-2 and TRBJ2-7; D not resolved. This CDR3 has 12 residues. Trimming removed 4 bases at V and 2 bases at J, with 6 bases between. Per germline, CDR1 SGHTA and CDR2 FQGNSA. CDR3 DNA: TGTGCCAGCAGCTCATTACCCTACGAGCAGTACTTC. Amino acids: CASSSLPYEQYF. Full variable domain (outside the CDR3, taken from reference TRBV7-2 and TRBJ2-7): GAGVSQSPSNKVTEKGKDVELRCDPISGHTALYWYRQSLGQGLEFLIYFQGNSAPDKSGLPSDRFSAERTGGSVSTLTIQRTQQEDSAVYLCASSSLPYEQYFGPGTRLTVT.

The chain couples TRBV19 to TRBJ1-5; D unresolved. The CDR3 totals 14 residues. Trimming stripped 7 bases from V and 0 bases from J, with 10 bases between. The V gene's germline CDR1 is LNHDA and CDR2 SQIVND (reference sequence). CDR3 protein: CASTPLTSNQPQHF. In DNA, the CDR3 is TGTGCCAGTACTCCGCTTACTAGCAATCAGCCCCAGCATTTT.